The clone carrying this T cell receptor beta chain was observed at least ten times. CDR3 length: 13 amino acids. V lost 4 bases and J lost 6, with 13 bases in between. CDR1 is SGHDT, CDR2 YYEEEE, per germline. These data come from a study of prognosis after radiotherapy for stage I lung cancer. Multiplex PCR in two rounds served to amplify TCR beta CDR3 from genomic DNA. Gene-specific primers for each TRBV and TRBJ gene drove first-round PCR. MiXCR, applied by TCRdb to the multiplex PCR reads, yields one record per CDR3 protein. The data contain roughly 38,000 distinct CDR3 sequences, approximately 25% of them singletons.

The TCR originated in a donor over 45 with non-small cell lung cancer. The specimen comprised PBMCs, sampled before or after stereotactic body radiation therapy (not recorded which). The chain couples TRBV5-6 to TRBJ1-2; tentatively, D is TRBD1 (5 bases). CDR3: CASSRGRADGYTF. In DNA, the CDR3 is TGTGCCAGCAGCAGGGGCAGGGCCGATGGCTACACCTTC.